The rows below give T cell receptor beta chains drawn from one sample of a study of control samples from healthy donors and cancer patients. Libraries were prepared by immunoSEQ multiplex PCR; TCRdb keeps only in-frame clonotypes and omits some of them. The sample shows around 170,000 clones, about 90% of them seen only once. Source material: blood. All receptors derive from a woman aged 25 to 39 in good health. Each CDR3 is given with its conserved first and last residue. The order of the fields is V gene, clone size, J gene, CDR3 length, D gene, CDR3 protein, CDR3 DNA. The D gene is left open where the match is weak. Size is omitted from some rows. Given values are once, few, many or a class for expanded clones.

v_gene: TRBV7-2; abundance: .; j_gene: TRBJ2-1; len: 18; d_gene: TRBD2; CDR3aa: CASSLDSREGPLSREQFF; CDR3nt: TGTGCCAGCAGCTTAGATTCGCGGGAGGGCCCCCTCAGCCGTGAGCAGTTCTTC
v_gene: TRBV7-9; abundance: .; j_gene: TRBJ2-7; len: 14; d_gene: TRBD2; CDR3aa: CASTPAGGDYEQYF; CDR3nt: TGTGCCAGCACCCCAGCGGGGGGGGACTACGAGCAGTACTTC
v_gene: TRBV9; abundance: .; j_gene: TRBJ2-5; len: 16; d_gene: TRBD2; CDR3aa: CASSVVSGGDQGTQYF; CDR3nt: TGTGCCAGCAGCGTAGTTAGCGGGGGAGACCAAGGGACCCAGTACTTC
v_gene: TRBV12-5; abundance: .; j_gene: TRBJ1-5; len: 19; d_gene: .; CDR3aa: CASGLYPGSTAHSNQPQHF; CDR3nt: TGTGCTAGTGGTTTGTACCCGGGGTCTACCGCTCATAGCAATCAGCCCCAGCATTTT
v_gene: TRBV27; abundance: .; j_gene: TRBJ2-7; len: 15; d_gene: TRBD1; CDR3aa: CASSIGTGNGGEQYF; CDR3nt: TGTGCCAGCAGTATCGGGACAGGGAATGGTGGCGAGCAGTACTTC
v_gene: TRBV7-2; abundance: once; j_gene: TRBJ2-2; len: 15; d_gene: .; CDR3aa: CASSLIGGGAGELFF; CDR3nt: TGTGCCAGCAGCTTAATCGGAGGGGGGGCCGGGGAGCTGTTTTTT
v_gene: TRBV9; abundance: .; j_gene: TRBJ1-3; len: 14; d_gene: .; CDR3aa: CASSVGQGGNTIYF; CDR3nt: TGTGCCAGCAGCGTGGGGCAGGGTGGAAACACCATATATTTT
v_gene: TRBV5-1; abundance: .; j_gene: TRBJ1-1; len: 14; d_gene: .; CDR3aa: CASCYTEPNTEAFF; CDR3nt: TGCGCCAGCTGTTACACAGAACCGAACACTGAAGCTTTCTTT
v_gene: TRBV7-2; abundance: .; j_gene: TRBJ2-7; len: 15; d_gene: TRBD2; CDR3aa: CASSPELAITYEQYF; CDR3nt: TGTGCCAGCAGCCCTGAACTAGCGATCACCTACGAGCAGTACTTC
v_gene: TRBV4-2; abundance: .; j_gene: TRBJ2-7; len: 18; d_gene: TRBD2; CDR3aa: CASSQDGTSGRAAYEQYF; CDR3nt: TGTGCCAGCAGCCAAGATGGGACTAGCGGGAGGGCCGCCTACGAGCAGTACTTC
v_gene: TRBV6-5; abundance: .; j_gene: TRBJ1-2; len: 16; d_gene: .; CDR3aa: CASSYSGRRWGYGYTF; CDR3nt: TGTGCCAGCAGTTACTCTGGGCGGCGTTGGGGCTATGGCTACACCTTC
v_gene: TRBV10-3; abundance: .; j_gene: TRBJ2-7; len: 15; d_gene: TRBD2; CDR3aa: CAIQQVAGGSYEQYF; CDR3nt: TGTGCCATCCAGCAAGTAGCGGGCGGCTCCTACGAGCAGTACTTC
v_gene: TRBV15; abundance: .; j_gene: TRBJ1-2; len: 16; d_gene: TRBD1; CDR3aa: CATSHPLGQGAYGYTF; CDR3nt: TGTGCCACCAGCCACCCACTCGGACAGGGTGCCTATGGCTACACCTTC
v_gene: TRBV7-8; abundance: .; j_gene: TRBJ1-5; len: 15; d_gene: TRBD1; CDR3aa: CASSLDRGPFGPQHF; CDR3nt: TGTGCCAGCAGCTTAGACAGGGGGCCCTTTGGGCCCCAGCATTTT
v_gene: TRBV2; abundance: .; j_gene: TRBJ2-4; len: 14; d_gene: .; CDR3aa: CASSRDGTKNIQYF; CDR3nt: TGTGCCAGCAGTAGGGACGGTACCAAAAACATTCAGTACTTC
v_gene: TRBV13; abundance: .; j_gene: TRBJ2-3; len: 18; d_gene: TRBD1; CDR3aa: CASSRNIIPGQGADTQYF; CDR3nt: TGTGCCAGCAGCAGAAATATAATACCGGGACAGGGTGCAGATACGCAGTATTTT
v_gene: TRBV27; abundance: .; j_gene: TRBJ1-1; len: 17; d_gene: .; CDR3aa: CASSPIGGSYMNTEAFF; CDR3nt: TGTGCCAGCAGTCCCATCGGGGGCTCGTACATGAACACTGAAGCTTTCTTT
v_gene: TRBV5-6; abundance: .; j_gene: TRBJ2-7; len: 16; d_gene: TRBD2; CDR3aa: CASSSYMTSGTYEQYF; CDR3nt: TGTGCCAGCAGCTCCTATATGACTAGCGGGACCTACGAGCAGTACTTC
v_gene: TRBV5-4; abundance: .; j_gene: TRBJ1-2; len: 14; d_gene: TRBD1; CDR3aa: CASSLDRGNYGYTF; CDR3nt: TGTGCCAGCAGCTTAGACAGGGGAAACTATGGCTACACCTTC
v_gene: TRBV28; abundance: .; j_gene: TRBJ1-2; len: 12; d_gene: .; CDR3aa: CASSLGGYGYTF; CDR3nt: TGTGCCAGCAGCCTAGGGGGCTATGGCTACACCTTC
v_gene: TRBV6-6; abundance: .; j_gene: TRBJ2-2; len: 16; d_gene: .; CDR3aa: CASSYPGTFSTGELFF; CDR3nt: TGTGCCAGCAGTTACCCCGGGACTTTCAGCACCGGGGAGCTGTTTTTT
v_gene: TRBV5-1; abundance: .; j_gene: TRBJ2-7; len: 12; d_gene: .; CDR3aa: CASSLPGVEQYF; CDR3nt: TGCGCCAGCAGCCTCCCGGGCGTCGAGCAGTACTTC
v_gene: TRBV7-2; abundance: .; j_gene: TRBJ1-5; len: 13; d_gene: .; CDR3aa: CASSSTPGQPQHF; CDR3nt: TGTGCCAGCAGCTCCACGCCGGGGCAGCCCCAGCATTTT
v_gene: TRBV2; abundance: .; j_gene: TRBJ1-4; len: 14; d_gene: .; CDR3aa: CASSTQGTNEKLFF; CDR3nt: TGTGCCAGCAGTACTCAGGGGACTAATGAAAAACTGTTTTTT
v_gene: TRBV5-1; abundance: .; j_gene: TRBJ2-6; len: 15; d_gene: .; CDR3aa: CASSLALGGANVLTF; CDR3nt: TGCGCCAGCAGCCTGGCCCTCGGGGGGGCCAACGTCCTGACTTTC
v_gene: TRBV19; abundance: .; j_gene: TRBJ1-5; len: 16; d_gene: .; CDR3aa: CASSLYGGKSNQPQHF; CDR3nt: TGTGCCAGTAGTCTCTATGGGGGTAAAAGCAATCAGCCCCAGCATTTT
v_gene: TRBV9; abundance: .; j_gene: TRBJ1-1; len: 15; d_gene: TRBD1; CDR3aa: CASSVGDRANTEAFF; CDR3nt: TGTGCCAGCAGCGTAGGGGACAGGGCGAACACTGAAGCTTTCTTT
v_gene: TRBV11-2; abundance: .; j_gene: TRBJ2-3; len: 18; d_gene: TRBD1; CDR3aa: CASSLAGGTGGAADTQYF; CDR3nt: TGTGCCAGCAGCTTAGCGGGGGGGACAGGGGGCGCGGCAGATACGCAGTATTTT
v_gene: TRBV20-1; abundance: .; j_gene: TRBJ1-1; len: 11; d_gene: TRBD1; CDR3aa: CSARGTVGAFF; CDR3nt: TGCAGTGCTAGGGGGACAGTCGGGGCTTTCTTT
v_gene: TRBV18; abundance: few; j_gene: TRBJ2-3; len: 12; d_gene: .; CDR3aa: CASSGGADTQYF; CDR3nt: TGTGCCAGCTCGGGGGGAGCAGATACGCAGTATTTT
v_gene: TRBV5-1; abundance: .; j_gene: TRBJ1-2; len: 13; d_gene: .; CDR3aa: CASSPTALESYTF; CDR3nt: TGCGCCAGCAGCCCGACGGCCCTCGAGAGCTACACCTTC
v_gene: TRBV11-1; abundance: .; j_gene: TRBJ2-2; len: 13; d_gene: .; CDR3aa: CASSSGVTGELFF; CDR3nt: TGTGCCAGCAGCTCGGGGGTCACCGGGGAGCTGTTTTTT
v_gene: TRBV19; abundance: few; j_gene: TRBJ1-1; len: 13; d_gene: .; CDR3aa: CASSITDSTEAFF; CDR3nt: TGTGCCAGTAGTATCACGGATTCCACTGAAGCTTTCTTT
v_gene: TRBV6-6; abundance: .; j_gene: TRBJ2-3; len: 16; d_gene: TRBD1; CDR3aa: CASSYTEQGWADTQYF; CDR3nt: TGTGCCAGCAGTTACACGGAACAGGGGTGGGCGGATACGCAGTATTTT
v_gene: TRBV5-4; abundance: .; j_gene: TRBJ1-6; len: 15; d_gene: .; CDR3aa: CASSAREIYNSPLHF; CDR3nt: TGTGCCAGCAGCGCCCGGGAGATCTATAATTCACCCCTCCACTTT
v_gene: TRBV3-1/TRBV3-2; abundance: .; j_gene: TRBJ1-2; len: 14; d_gene: .; CDR3aa: CASSQDTPVGGYTF; CDR3nt: TGTGCCAGCAGCCAAGATACCCCAGTGGGTGGCTACACCTTC
v_gene: TRBV6-5; abundance: .; j_gene: TRBJ2-7; len: 14; d_gene: .; CDR3aa: CASRRQDTYYEQYF; CDR3nt: TGTGCCAGCAGGAGACAGGACACTTACTACGAGCAGTACTTC
v_gene: TRBV11-1; abundance: .; j_gene: TRBJ2-7; len: 16; d_gene: TRBD2; CDR3aa: CASSVTSGRTSYEQYF; CDR3nt: TGTGCCAGCAGCGTAACTAGCGGGAGGACTTCCTACGAGCAGTACTTC
v_gene: TRBV5-4; abundance: .; j_gene: TRBJ1-2; len: 15; d_gene: TRBD1; CDR3aa: CASSKTGDLNYGYTF; CDR3nt: TGTGCCAGCAGTAAAACAGGGGACCTAAACTATGGCTACACCTTC
v_gene: TRBV6-5; abundance: .; j_gene: TRBJ2-1; len: 15; d_gene: .; CDR3aa: CASTKQVALAHEQFF; CDR3nt: TGTGCCAGCACCAAACAAGTTGCCCTAGCGCATGAGCAGTTCTTC
v_gene: TRBV27; abundance: .; j_gene: TRBJ2-1; len: 15; d_gene: TRBD2; CDR3aa: CASSLGRGGYNEQFF; CDR3nt: TGTGCCAGCAGTTTAGGGCGGGGGGGTTACAATGAGCAGTTCTTC
v_gene: TRBV7-8; abundance: .; j_gene: TRBJ2-2; len: 17; d_gene: .; CDR3aa: CASSYRTDAMDTGELFF; CDR3nt: TGTGCCAGCAGCTACAGAACTGACGCAATGGACACCGGGGAGCTGTTTTTT
v_gene: TRBV28; abundance: .; j_gene: TRBJ2-7; len: 12; d_gene: .; CDR3aa: CASSRSRYEQYF; CDR3nt: TGTGCCAGCAGCCGGTCCCGCTACGAGCAGTACTTC
v_gene: TRBV7-2; abundance: .; j_gene: TRBJ2-1; len: 19; d_gene: .; CDR3aa: CASSLGGRGSTNPYNEQFF; CDR3nt: TGTGCCAGCAGCTTAGGAGGGCGGGGCTCCACCAACCCCTACAATGAGCAGTTCTTC
v_gene: TRBV28; abundance: .; j_gene: TRBJ1-1; len: 14; d_gene: TRBD1; CDR3aa: CASSWTGWNTEAFF; CDR3nt: TGTGCCAGCAGTTGGACAGGCTGGAACACTGAAGCTTTCTTT
v_gene: TRBV6-5; abundance: .; j_gene: TRBJ1-1; len: 13; d_gene: .; CDR3aa: CASLSPSNTEAFF; CDR3nt: TGTGCCAGCCTTTCCCCTTCGAACACTGAAGCTTTCTTT